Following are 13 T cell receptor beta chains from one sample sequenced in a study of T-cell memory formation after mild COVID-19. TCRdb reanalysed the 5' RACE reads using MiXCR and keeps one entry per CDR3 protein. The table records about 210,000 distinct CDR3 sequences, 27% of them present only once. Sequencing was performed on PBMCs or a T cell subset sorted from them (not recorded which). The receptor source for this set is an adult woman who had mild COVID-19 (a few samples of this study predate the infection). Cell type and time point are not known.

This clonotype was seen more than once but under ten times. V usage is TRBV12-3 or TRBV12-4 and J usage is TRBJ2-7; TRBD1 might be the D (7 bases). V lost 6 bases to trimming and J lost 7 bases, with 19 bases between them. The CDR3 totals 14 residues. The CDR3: CASSSTGTRGEQYF. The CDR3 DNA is TGTGCCAGCAGCTCGACAGGGACTCGCGGAGAGCAGTACTTC.

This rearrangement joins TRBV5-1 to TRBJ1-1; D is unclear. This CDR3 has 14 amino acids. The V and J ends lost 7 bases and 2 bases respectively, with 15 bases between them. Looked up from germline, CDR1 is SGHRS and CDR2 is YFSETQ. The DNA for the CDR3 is TGCGCCAGCCACACCGAAAGGACTAACACTGAAGCTTTCTTT. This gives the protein CASHTERTNTEAFF. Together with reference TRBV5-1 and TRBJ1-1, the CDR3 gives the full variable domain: KAGVTQTPRYLIKTRGQQVTLSCSPISGHRSVSWYQQTPGQGLQFLFEYFSETQRNKGNFPGRFSGRQFSNSRSEMNVSTLELGDSALYLCASHTERTNTEAFFGQGTRLTVV.

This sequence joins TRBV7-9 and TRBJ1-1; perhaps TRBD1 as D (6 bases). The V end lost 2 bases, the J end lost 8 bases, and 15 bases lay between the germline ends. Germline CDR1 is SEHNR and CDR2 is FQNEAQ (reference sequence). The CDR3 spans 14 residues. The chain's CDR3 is CASSLRATGTEAFF. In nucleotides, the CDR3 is TGTGCCAGCAGCTTAAGGGCTACCGGGACAGAAGCTTTCTTT.

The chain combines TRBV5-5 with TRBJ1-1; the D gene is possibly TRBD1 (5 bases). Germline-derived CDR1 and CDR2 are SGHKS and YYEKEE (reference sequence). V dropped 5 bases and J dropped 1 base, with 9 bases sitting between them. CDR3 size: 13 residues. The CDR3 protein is CASRKGPNTEAFF. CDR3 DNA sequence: TGTGCCAGCAGGAAGGGACCGAACACTGAAGCTTTCTTT.

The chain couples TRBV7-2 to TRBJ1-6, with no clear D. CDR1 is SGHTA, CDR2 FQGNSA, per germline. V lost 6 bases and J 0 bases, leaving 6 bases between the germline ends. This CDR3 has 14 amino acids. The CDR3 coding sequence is TGTGCCAGCAGGCGGGCCTCCTATAATTCACCCCTCCACTTT. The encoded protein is CASRRASYNSPLHF.

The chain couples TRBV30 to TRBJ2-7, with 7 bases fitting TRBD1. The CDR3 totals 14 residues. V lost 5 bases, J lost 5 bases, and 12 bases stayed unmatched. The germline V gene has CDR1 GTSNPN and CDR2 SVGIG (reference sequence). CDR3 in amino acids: CAWATKDRVNEQYF. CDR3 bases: TGTGCCTGGGCCACGAAAGACAGGGTCAACGAGCAGTACTTC.

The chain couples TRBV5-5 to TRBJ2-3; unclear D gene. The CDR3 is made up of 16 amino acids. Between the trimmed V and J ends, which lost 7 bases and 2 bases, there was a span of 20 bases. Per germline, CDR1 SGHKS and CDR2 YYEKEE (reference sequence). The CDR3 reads CASRFRDGVVTDTQYF. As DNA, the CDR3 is TGTGCCAGCCGGTTCCGTGATGGGGTAGTCACAGATACGCAGTATTTT.

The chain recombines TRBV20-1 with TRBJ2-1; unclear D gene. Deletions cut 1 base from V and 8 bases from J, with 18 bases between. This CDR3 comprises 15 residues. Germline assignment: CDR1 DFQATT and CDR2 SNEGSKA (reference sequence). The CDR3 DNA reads TGCAGTGCTAGAGGTACTGGCGGTTTTAAGGATGAGCAGTTCTTC. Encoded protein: CSARGTGGFKDEQFF.

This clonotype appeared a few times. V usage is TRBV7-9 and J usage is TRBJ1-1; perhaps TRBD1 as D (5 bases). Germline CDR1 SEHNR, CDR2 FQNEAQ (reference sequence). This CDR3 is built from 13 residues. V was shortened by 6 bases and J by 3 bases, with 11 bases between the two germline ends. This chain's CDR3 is CASRGTDDTEAFF. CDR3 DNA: TGTGCCAGCAGGGGGACGGATGACACTGAAGCTTTCTTT.

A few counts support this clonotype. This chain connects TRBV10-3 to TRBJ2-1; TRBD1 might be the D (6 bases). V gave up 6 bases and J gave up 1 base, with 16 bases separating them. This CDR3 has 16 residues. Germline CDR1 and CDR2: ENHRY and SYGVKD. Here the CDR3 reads CAIRGQGSASYNEQFF. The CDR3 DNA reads TGTGCCATCAGAGGCCAGGGGAGCGCGTCCTACAATGAGCAGTTCTTC.

The CDR3 protein is CASSLGAGKGTGELFF. The CDR3 DNA reads as TGTGCCAGCAGCTTAGGTGCAGGGAAAGGCACCGGGGAGCTGTTTTTT. The chain joins TRBV11-2 to TRBJ2-2; D may be TRBD1 (5 bases). Trimming left V 1 base short and J 4 bases short, with 13 bases between. CDR3 length: 16 amino acids. The V gene's germline CDR1 is SGHAT and CDR2 FQNNGV.

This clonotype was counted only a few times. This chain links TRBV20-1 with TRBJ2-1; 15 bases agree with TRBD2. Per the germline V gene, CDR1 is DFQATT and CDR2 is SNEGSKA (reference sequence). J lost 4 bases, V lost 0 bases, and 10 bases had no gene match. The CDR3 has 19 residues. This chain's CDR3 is CSARDSGGTSGRLYNEQFF. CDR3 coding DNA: TGCAGTGCTAGAGACTCAGGAGGGACTAGCGGGAGGCTATACAATGAGCAGTTCTTC.

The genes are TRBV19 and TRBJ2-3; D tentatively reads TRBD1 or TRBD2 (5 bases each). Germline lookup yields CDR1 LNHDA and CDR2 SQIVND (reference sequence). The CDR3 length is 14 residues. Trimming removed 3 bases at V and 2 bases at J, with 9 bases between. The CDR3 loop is CASSITGATDTQYF. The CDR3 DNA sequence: TGTGCCAGTAGTATCACCGGGGCCACAGATACGCAGTATTTT.